This T cell receptor (beta chain) is from a study of T cell responses to AZD1222 COVID-19 vaccine. The assay was immunoSEQ multiplex PCR, and TCRdb's table has in-frame clones only and misses some. The profile shows about 190,000 clones, approximately 91% of them singletons. V dropped 3 bases and J dropped 0 bases, with 15 bases sitting between them. Germline loops: CDR1 SGDLS, CDR2 YYNGEE. The CDR3 runs to 16 residues. This sequence originates from an adult in good health. Material: peripheral blood, obtained on day 0 of AZD1222 vaccination. V gene TRBV9 combines with J gene TRBJ1-2; TRBD1 might be the D (5 bases). The CDR3 here is CASSAPGSGANYGYTF. The CDR3 DNA reads TGTGCCAGCAGCGCCCCGGGATCGGGGGCTAACTATGGCTACACCTTC. The whole variable domain, remainder taken from reference TRBV9 and TRBJ1-2, is DSGVTQTPKHLITATGQRVTLRCSPRSGDLSVYWYQQSLDQGLQFLIQYYNGEERAKGNILERFSAQQFPDLHSELNLSSLELGDSALYFCASSAPGSGANYGYTFGSGTRLTVV.